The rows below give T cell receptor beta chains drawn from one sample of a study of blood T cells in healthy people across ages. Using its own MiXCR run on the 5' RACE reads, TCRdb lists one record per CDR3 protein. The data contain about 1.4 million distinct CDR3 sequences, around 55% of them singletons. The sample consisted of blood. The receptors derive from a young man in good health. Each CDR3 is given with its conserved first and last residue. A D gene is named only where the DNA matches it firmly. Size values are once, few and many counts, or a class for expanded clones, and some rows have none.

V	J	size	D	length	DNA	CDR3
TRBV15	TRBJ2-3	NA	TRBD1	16	TGTGCCACCAGCAGTGGCCGTGGACAGGGGTTAGATACGCAGTATTTT	CATSSGRGQGLDTQYF
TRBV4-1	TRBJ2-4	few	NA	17	TGCGCCAGCAGCCAAGAGCCCAGTAGCCTAGCCAAAAACATTCAGTACTTC	CASSQEPSSLAKNIQYF
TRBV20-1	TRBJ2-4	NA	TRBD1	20	TGCAGTGCTTCCCGAATCCGGACAGGGGGTAATCCCAGACCAGAAAACATTCAGTACTTC	CSASRIRTGGNPRPENIQYF
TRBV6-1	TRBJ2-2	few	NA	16	TGTGCCAGCAGCTCCACCTGGGACTCAATCACCGGGGAGCTGTTTTTT	CASSSTWDSITGELFF
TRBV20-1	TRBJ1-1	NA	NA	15	TGCAGTGCTAGAGTTAAGGGATCGCTTTACACTGAAGCTTTCTTT	CSARVKGSLYTEAFF
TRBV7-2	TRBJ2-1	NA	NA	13	TGTGCCAGCAGCTTCCGTCTAAACAATGAGCAGTTCTTC	CASSFRLNNEQFF
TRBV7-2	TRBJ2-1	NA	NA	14	TGTGCCAGCAGTGTCTTAGGCTCCTACAATGGGCAGTTCTTC	CASSVLGSYNGQFF
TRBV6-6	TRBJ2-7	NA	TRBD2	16	TGTGCCAGCAGTTACTCTGGGACTAGCGGGCCCTACGAGCAGTACTTC	CASSYSGTSGPYEQYF
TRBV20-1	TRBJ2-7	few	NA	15	TGCAGTGCCCCAGGAACAGGGATGTCGACCTACGAGCAGTACTTC	CSAPGTGMSTYEQYF
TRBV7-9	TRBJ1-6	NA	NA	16	TGTGCCAGCAGCTTAATGGGAGGGGTGGATAATTCACCCCTCCACTTT	CASSLMGGVDNSPLHF
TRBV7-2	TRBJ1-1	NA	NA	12	TGTGCCAGCAGCAAAACGAACACTGAAGCTTTCTTT	CASSKTNTEAFF
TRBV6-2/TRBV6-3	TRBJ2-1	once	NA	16	TGTGCCAGCAGTTACGGAGCGGCAAGCTCCTACAATGAGCAGTTCTTC	CASSYGAASSYNEQFF
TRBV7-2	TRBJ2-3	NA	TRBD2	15	TGTGCCAGCAGCCCCGCGGGGGGGGTACCAGATACGCAGTATTTT	CASSPAGGVPDTQYF
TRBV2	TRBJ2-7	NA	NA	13	TGTGCCAACTCCGGGACCCCTTCCTACGAGCAGTACTTC	CANSGTPSYEQYF
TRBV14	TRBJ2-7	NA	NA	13	TGTGCCAGCAGCCAAGGTAGATGGGGAGAGCAGTACTTC	CASSQGRWGEQYF
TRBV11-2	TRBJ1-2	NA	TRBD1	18	TGTGCCAGCAGCCACGTCCGGGACAGGGGGCGTCCTGGCTATGGCTACACCTTC	CASSHVRDRGRPGYGYTF
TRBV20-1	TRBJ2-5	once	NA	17	TGCAGTGCTAGAGCCCTACTCAGACAGGCCCCCCAAGAGACCCAGTACTTC	CSARALLRQAPQETQYF
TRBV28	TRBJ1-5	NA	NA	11	TGTGCCAGCAGGTCCGGTCAGCCCCAGCATTTT	CASRSGQPQHF
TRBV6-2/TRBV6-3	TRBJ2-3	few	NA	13	TGTGCCACTCTTGACTCGCGCACAGATACGCAGTATTTT	CATLDSRTDTQYF
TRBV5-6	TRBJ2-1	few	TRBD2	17	TGTGCCAGCAGCTTAGCGGGAGGCCCGAGCTCCTACAATGAGCAGTTCTTC	CASSLAGGPSSYNEQFF
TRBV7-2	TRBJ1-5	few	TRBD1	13	TGTGCCAGCAGCTTCAGGGGGATTCAGCCCCAGCATTTT	CASSFRGIQPQHF
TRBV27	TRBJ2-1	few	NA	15	TGTGCCACTAAAATCGGGGGAACGGGATACAATGAGCAGTTCTTC	CATKIGGTGYNEQFF
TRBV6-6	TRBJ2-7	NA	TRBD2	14	TGTGCCAGCAGCCAACTAGCGGGGCGGGGCGAGCAGTACTTC	CASSQLAGRGEQYF
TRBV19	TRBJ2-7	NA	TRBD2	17	TGTGCCAGTAGTATAGGGTCTAGCGGGAGGGGGTACAATGAGCAGTACTTC	CASSIGSSGRGYNEQYF
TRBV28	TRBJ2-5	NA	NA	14	TGTGTCAGCGGTCCAACAGGGTCCCAAGAGACCCAGTACTTC	CVSGPTGSQETQYF
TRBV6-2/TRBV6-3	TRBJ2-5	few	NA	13	TGTGCCAGCAGTTATACACGGCAGGAGGACCAGTACTTC	CASSYTRQEDQYF
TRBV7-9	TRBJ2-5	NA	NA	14	TGTGCCAGCATGGAGGGGCGCCTCCAAGAGACCCAGTACTTC	CASMEGRLQETQYF
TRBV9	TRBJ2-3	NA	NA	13	TGTGCCAGCAGCGTCTATATAGAGGATACGCAGTATTTT	CASSVYIEDTQYF
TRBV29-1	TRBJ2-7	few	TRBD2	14	TGCAGCGTGGCCAGACGAGCGGGGAACCACGAGCAGTACTTC	CSVARRAGNHEQYF
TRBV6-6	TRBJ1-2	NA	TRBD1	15	TGTGCCAGCAGTTACGGCTGTGCAGGGGGCAATGGCTACACCTTC	CASSYGCAGGNGYTF
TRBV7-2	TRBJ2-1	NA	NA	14	TGTGCCAGCAGCTTAGGGGGTAGCGGATCTGAGCAGTTCTTC	CASSLGGSGSEQFF
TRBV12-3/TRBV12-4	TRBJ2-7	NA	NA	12	TGTGCCAGCGGGATGAACAGGGACGAGCAGTACTTC	CASGMNRDEQYF
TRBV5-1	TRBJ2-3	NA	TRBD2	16	TGCGCCAGCGGGACTAGCGGAAATCCTAGCACAGATACGCAGTATTTT	CASGTSGNPSTDTQYF
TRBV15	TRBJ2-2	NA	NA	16	TGTGCCACCAGCAGAGAAGGGGCATTAAGTTCCGGGGAGCTGTTTTTT	CATSREGALSSGELFF
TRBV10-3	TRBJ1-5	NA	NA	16	TGTGCCATCAGTGAGTCCAATACGGCCACCTATCAGCCCCAGCATTTT	CAISESNTATYQPQHF
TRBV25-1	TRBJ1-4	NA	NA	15	TGTGCCAGCAGTGAATCGACACCCGGGAATGAAAAACTGTTTTTT	CASSESTPGNEKLFF
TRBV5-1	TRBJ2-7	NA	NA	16	TGCGCCAGCAGCTTGGCCATGACAGCGGTTCCGGACGAGCAGTACTTC	CASSLAMTAVPDEQYF
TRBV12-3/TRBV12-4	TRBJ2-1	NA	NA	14	TGTGCCAGCAACGGACCGGGAATGAGGAATGAGCAGTTCTTC	CASNGPGMRNEQFF
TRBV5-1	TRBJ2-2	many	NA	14	TGCGCCAGCAGCTCACAGGGAAACACCGGGGAGCTGTTTTTT	CASSSQGNTGELFF